This T cell receptor (beta chain) stems from a study of CD8 T cells in Susac syndrome. TCR beta sequences were obtained from blood CD8+ and CD4+ T cells. Through negative isolation, CD4+ and CD8+ T cells were obtained, while TEMRA cells were enriched using FACS. Random-hexamer reverse transcription was applied to roughly 0.5 to 1 ug RNA. immunoSEQ multiplex PCR amplified TCR beta CDR3 across 54 Vbeta, 13 Jbeta. TCRdb redid the calling of the immunoSEQ multiplex PCR reads with MiXCR, one entry per CDR3 protein. This repertoire shows roughly 150,000 distinct CDR3 sequences, around 93% found once; its top ten account for just over 0.13%. Germline V gene data show CDR1 as SGHRS and CDR2 as YFSETQ. The CDR3 consists of 13 residues. V was cut by 6 bases and J by 1 base, with 11 bases left in between.

This rearrangement joins TRBV5-1 to TRBJ2-7; no reliable D call. Specimen: CD4+ T cells from PBMCs. The TCR comes from a human donor in good health. The CDR3 DNA reads as TGCGCCAGCACGTTATCACCTTCCTACGAGCAGTACTTC. It encodes CASTLSPSYEQYF. Drawing the rest from reference TRBV5-1 and TRBJ2-7, the complete variable domain is KAGVTQTPRYLIKTRGQQVTLSCSPISGHRSVSWYQQTPGQGLQFLFEYFSETQRNKGNFPGRFSGRQFSNSRSEMNVSTLELGDSALYLCASTLSPSYEQYFGPGTRLTVT.